The 13 T cell receptor beta chains reported below all come from one sample, sequenced in a study of T-cell memory formation after mild COVID-19. In TCRdb, the 5' RACE reads were re-called with MiXCR into one record per CDR3 protein. This table has 310,000 or so distinct CDR3 sequences, about a sixth appearing once. Source material: PBMCs or a T cell subset sorted from them (not recorded which). These receptors were obtained from a man between 18 and 35 years old who had mild COVID-19 (a few samples of this study predate the infection). Cell type and time point are not known.

Many counts were recorded for this clonotype. CDR3 loop: CASRPSGGTDTQYF. CDR3 sequence (DNA): TGTGCCAGCAGACCCTCGGGGGGCACAGATACGCAGTATTTT. The chain employs TRBV7-2 and TRBJ2-3; perhaps TRBD2 as D (6 bases). Germline CDR1 SGHTA, CDR2 FQGNSA. The CDR3 runs 14 residues. V was shortened by 6 bases and J by 1 base, with 11 bases between the two germline ends.

This clonotype has ten or more counts. This chain joins TRBV12-3 or TRBV12-4 and TRBJ2-7; tentatively, D is TRBD2 (5 bases). The V end was cut by 3 bases, the J end by 6 bases, with 18 bases between. The CDR3 has 15 amino acids. CDR3: CASSLGSEEFSEQYF. CDR3 DNA: TGTGCCAGCAGTTTGGGATCGGAGGAGTTCAGCGAGCAGTACTTC.

J is TRBJ2-7 and V is TRBV11-3; the match to TRBD1 covers 9 bases. Germline CDR1 and CDR2: SGHNT and YENEEA. The CDR3 is made up of 16 amino acids. V lost 5 bases, J lost 3 bases, and 11 bases stayed unmatched. CDR3 sequence (DNA): TGTGCCAGCAGCCCAACTCCCGACAGGGGGTTCTACGAGCAGTACGTC. Residues: CASSPTPDRGFYEQYV.

This clonotype was observed a handful of times. The chain has TRBV6-5 and TRBJ1-1, with 7 nucleotides matching TRBD1. Trimming cost V 0 bases and J 3 bases; bases outside gene matches: 7. The CDR3 has 16 amino acids. Germline V gene data show CDR1 as MNHEY and CDR2 as SVGAGI. The CDR3 sequence is CASSYSFDRVDTEAFF. The CDR3 DNA is TGTGCCAGCAGTTACTCGTTCGACAGGGTGGACACTGAAGCTTTCTTT.

The chain carries TRBV5-1 and TRBJ1-1; D is undetermined. The V end was cut by 0 bases, the J end by 1 base, with 13 bases between. The CDR3 totals 16 residues. CDR1 and CDR2 (germline): SGHRS, YFSETQ. DNA for the CDR3: TGCGCCAGCAGCTTGGGAGGTGCGGGTCCGAACACTGAAGCTTTCTTT. Translated, it gives CASSLGGAGPNTEAFF.

The chain has TRBV29-1 and TRBJ1-1, with D possibly being TRBD1 (5 bases). The CDR3 is made up of 13 amino acids. V was pared by 7 bases and J by 1 base, with 13 bases between. CDR1 and CDR2 from the germline V gene are SQVTM and ANQGSEA. The CDR3 loop reads CSATTGGNTEAFF. The DNA of the CDR3 is TGCAGCGCCACGACTGGGGGGAACACTGAAGCTTTCTTT.

The chain links TRBV20-1 to TRBJ1-2; the D gene is possibly TRBD1 (6 bases). Looked up from germline, CDR1 is DFQATT and CDR2 is SNEGSKA (reference sequence). The V end lost 6 bases, the J end lost 5 bases, and 10 bases lay between the germline ends. The CDR3 loop spans 11 amino acids. CDR3 sequence: CSAFQGYGYTF. CDR3 sequence (DNA): TGCAGTGCCTTCCAGGGGTATGGCTACACCTTC.

The chain is built from TRBV5-1 and TRBJ2-7; D uncertain. In germline, CDR1 is SGHRS, CDR2 YFSETQ. Trimming removed 0 bases at V and 4 bases at J, with 11 bases between. The CDR3 is made up of 14 amino acids. CDR3 in DNA: TGCGCCAGCAGCTTGGCCTCTTCAAATTACGAGCAGTACTTC. Protein product: CASSLASSNYEQYF.

This clonotype has more than one count but fewer than ten. The rearrangement links TRBV15 to TRBJ2-3, with 8 bases identical to TRBD1. V lost 2 bases to trimming and J lost 2 bases; unmatched junction nucleotides: 6. The CDR3 totals 16 residues. CDR1 and CDR2 from the germline V gene are LNHNV and YYDKDF (reference sequence). The CDR3 sequence is CATSRRRTGNTDTQYF. In DNA form, the CDR3 reads TGTGCCACCAGCAGAAGAAGGACAGGGAACACAGATACGCAGTATTTT. The full variable domain, its missing parts supplied by reference TRBV15 and TRBJ2-3, is DAMVIQNPRYQVTQFGKPVTLSCSQTLNHNVMYWYQQKSSQAPKLLFHYYDKDFNNEADTPDNFQSRRPNTSFCFLDIRSPGLGDTAMYLCATSRRRTGNTDTQYFGPGTRLTVL.

The chain combines TRBV3-1 with TRBJ2-1; TRBD1 is a possible D gene (6 bases). V was clipped by 5 bases and J by 1 base, with 9 bases between them. The CDR3 runs to 14 residues. Germline V gene lookup returns CDR1 LGHDT and CDR2 YNNKEL (reference sequence). CDR3 nucleotide sequence: TGTGCCAGCAGCAAGGGGGTGTCCTACAATGAGCAGTTCTTC. This gives the protein CASSKGVSYNEQFF.

The rearrangement links TRBV4-2 to TRBJ2-3, with 9 bases lining up with TRBD2. The CDR3 loop spans 18 amino acids. The J segment lost 2 bases and the V segment lost 1 base, leaving 10 bases of the junction unmatched. From germline, CDR1 is LGHNA and CDR2 YNFKEQ. CDR3 nucleotides: TGTGCCAGCAGCCAAGCGGCGGGAGGGACAGATTACACAGATACGCAGTATTTT. It encodes CASSQAAGGTDYTDTQYF.

The table lists this clonotype with a few counts. The genes are TRBV12-3 or TRBV12-4 and TRBJ2-5; D is uncertain. CDR3 length: 15 amino acids. The germline V and J ends were trimmed by 2 bases and 5 bases, with 15 bases remaining between them. In nucleotides, the CDR3 is TGTGCCAGCAGTTTAAGTCTCGCCTTCGGGGAGACCCAGTACTTC. Its translation: CASSLSLAFGETQYF.

There are a few counts of this clonotype. CDR3 in amino acids: CASSEGQGLYNEQFF. CDR3 sequence (DNA): TGCGCCAGCAGCGAGGGACAGGGACTATACAATGAGCAGTTCTTC. The rearrangement uses TRBV5-1 and TRBJ2-1, with 9 bases lining up with TRBD1. Trimming cost V 4 bases and J 4 bases; bases outside gene matches: 6. CDR1 is SGHRS and CDR2 is YFSETQ in the germline V gene. The CDR3 loop spans 15 amino acids. Full variable domain (rest looked up from reference TRBV5-1 and TRBJ2-1): KAGVTQTPRYLIKTRGQQVTLSCSPISGHRSVSWYQQTPGQGLQFLFEYFSETQRNKGNFPGRFSGRQFSNSRSEMNVSTLELGDSALYLCASSEGQGLYNEQFFGPGTRLTVL.